The 17 T cell receptor beta chains listed next were all sequenced from one sample in a study of blood T cell repertoires in COVID-19 (dated by TCRdb to the early 2020s). Receptor amplification or capture employed the immunoSEQ multiplex PCR assay. This immuneACCESS table, as held by TCRdb, lists in-frame sequences with V and J called but not all clones. Of the missing ones, under half trace to an unresolved V gene in checked studies; the others have no known cause. The sample contains 250,000 to 350,000 clones, roughly 86% of them found a single time. The ten most abundant clones make up 1% of the sample. What was sequenced was PBMCs or T cells enriched from blood (not recorded which). The receptor source for this set is a woman between 25 and 40 years old who had recovered from COVID-19.

This clone turned up a few times. The V gene is TRBV29-1, the J gene TRBJ1-1, with D hard to call. Germline V CDR1 and CDR2: SQVTM, ANQGSEA. There are 12 residues in the CDR3. V lost 4 bases and J lost 2, with 8 bases in between. In DNA, the CDR3 is TGCAGCGTTGGTTCGGTCAACACTGAAGCTTTCTTT. Amino acid sequence: CSVGSVNTEAFF.

The V and J genes are TRBV28 and TRBJ2-3; 10 positions agree with TRBD2. Per the germline V gene, CDR1 is MDHEN and CDR2 is SYDVKM. J was trimmed by 1 base and V by 5 bases; bases with no gene match: 3. This CDR3 region has 15 residues. CDR3 sequence reads: CASSTLAGGTDTQYF. DNA for the CDR3: TGTGCCAGCAGTACCCTAGCGGGAGGCACAGATACGCAGTATTTT. Full variable domain (outside the CDR3, taken from reference TRBV28 and TRBJ2-3): DVKVTQSSRYLVKRTGEKVFLECVQDMDHENMFWYRQDPGLGLRLIYFSYDVKMKEKGDIPEGYSVSREKKERFSLILESASTNQTSMYLCASSTLAGGTDTQYFGPGTRLTVL.

The V call is TRBV19, the J call TRBJ2-1; a possible D gene is TRBD2 (6 bases). V shed 7 bases and J shed 5 bases, with 21 bases lying between them. This CDR3 has 16 residues. The germline V gene encodes CDR1 LNHDA and CDR2 SQIVND (reference sequence). The CDR3 DNA is TGTGCCAGTACCACCCCGGGAGACAAGCCCCACAATGAGCAGTTCTTC. Encoded protein: CASTTPGDKPHNEQFF. Together with reference TRBV19 and TRBJ2-1, the CDR3 gives the full variable domain: DGGITQSPKYLFRKEGQNVTLSCEQNLNHDAMYWYRQDPGQGLRLIYYSQIVNDFQKGDIAEGYSVSREKKESFPLTVTSAQKNPTAFYLCASTTPGDKPHNEQFFGPGTRLTVL.

This clone was seen just once. The chain employs TRBV3-1 (or the pseudogene TRBV3-2) and TRBJ1-5; TRBD1 aligns across 7 bases. The CDR3 has 14 residues. V shed 3 bases, J shed 5 bases, and the junction held 4 bases outside the gene matches. The germline CDR1 and CDR2 sequences are LGHDT and YNNKEL (reference sequence). CDR3 in DNA: TGTGCCAGCAGCCAGCGACAGGGCGATCAGCCCCAGCATTTT. It is translated as CASSQRQGDQPQHF.

The chain carries TRBV21-1 and TRBJ1-2; the table names TRBD1, a call not compared with the DNA. TRBV21-1 is deemed a pseudogene. CDR3 length equals 16 residues. The CDR3 DNA sequence: TGTGCCAGCAGCGCACGTCAGACCGAAGGGGGATATGGCTACACCTTC. It yields the protein CASSARQTEGGYGYTF.

This chain connects TRBV4-1 to TRBJ2-3; 12 nucleotides align to TRBD2. Trimming removed 2 bases from V and 8 bases from J; junction bases left unmatched: 11. Germline CDR1 and CDR2: MGHRA and YSYEKL. The length of the CDR3 is 17 residues. CDR3 sequence reads: CASSQPRLAGVFGTQYF. The CDR3 nucleotides are TGCGCCAGCAGCCAACCTAGACTAGCGGGGGTATTCGGTACGCAGTATTTT.

The chain employs TRBV13 and TRBJ2-1; D is undetermined. The CDR3 has 14 amino acids. Germline CDR1 and CDR2: PRHDT and FYEKMQ (reference sequence). Trimming removed 5 bases from V and 5 bases from J, with 13 bases in between. The CDR3 region has the DNA TGTGCCAGCAGCCCCTCTCGCGATCACAATGAGCAGTTCTTC. Translated, it gives CASSPSRDHNEQFF. Drawing the rest from reference TRBV13 and TRBJ2-1, the complete variable domain is AAGVIQSPRHLIKEKRETATLKCYPIPRHDTVYWYQQGPGQDPQFLISFYEKMQSDKGSIPDRFSAQQFSDYHSELNMSSLELGDSALYFCASSPSRDHNEQFFGPGTRLTVL.

This rearrangement joins TRBV9 to TRBJ2-3; TRBD2 matches at 9 bases. Germline V CDR1 and CDR2: SGDLS, YYNGEE. Losses at the gene ends were 0 bases for V and 3 bases for J; bases not matched to a gene: 2. This CDR3 comprises 15 residues. DNA of the CDR3: TGTGCCAGCAGCGTAGGGCGGGGGGGGACAGATACGCAGTATTTT. It yields the protein CASSVGRGGTDTQYF.

This chain's CDR3 is CASSLNPRLAEETQYF. The CDR3 DNA reads as TGTGCCAGCAGCCTAAACCCCCGACTAGCGGAAGAGACCCAGTACTTC. The V and J genes are TRBV9 and TRBJ2-5; 9 nucleotides agree with TRBD2. V was pared by 4 bases and J by 3 bases, with 10 bases of the junction left unmatched. The germline gives CDR1 SGDLS, CDR2 YYNGEE. This CDR3 has 16 amino acids.

The chain is built from TRBV12-3 or TRBV12-4 and TRBJ2-1, with unresolved D. The CDR3 loop spans 10 amino acids. The V and J ends lost 3 bases and 8 bases respectively, with 2 bases between them. The CDR3 here is CASSFYEQFF. In DNA, the CDR3 is TGTGCCAGCAGTTTCTATGAGCAGTTCTTC.

V and J are TRBV29-1 and TRBJ2-1, with TRBD2 matching 13 bases. Germline V lookup: CDR1 SQVTM, CDR2 ANQGSEA. The junction had 7 bases not matched to a gene; V was cut back by 8 bases and J by 9 bases. This CDR3 region has 13 residues. The CDR3, as DNA: TGCAGCCTAGGGACTAGCGGGAAAATTGAGCAGTTCTTC. This translates into CSLGTSGKIEQFF.

This chain connects TRBV12-3 or TRBV12-4 to TRBJ1-2; possible D gene TRBD1, 5 bases. CDR3 length: 13 residues. Trimming left V 1 base short and J 4 bases short, with 7 bases between. The CDR3 loop is CASSLGTLYGYTF. The CDR3 DNA is TGTGCCAGCAGTTTAGGGACACTCTATGGCTACACCTTC.

V usage is TRBV18 and J usage is TRBJ2-7; D ambiguous. This CDR3 is 13 amino acids long. Looked up from germline, CDR1 is KGHSH and CDR2 is LQKENI. V dropped 6 bases and J dropped 2 bases, with 11 bases sitting between them. CDR3 sequence reads: CASSPSRAYEQYF. DNA for the CDR3: TGTGCCAGCTCCCCATCGCGAGCCTACGAGCAGTACTTC.

The chain couples TRBV5-1 to TRBJ2-2; D remains unclear. V shed 2 bases and J shed 1 base, with 9 bases lying between them. Germline V gives CDR1 SGHRS, CDR2 YFSETQ. The CDR3 has 15 residues. The CDR3 protein is CASSLSRQNTGELFF. CDR3 DNA: TGCGCCAGCAGCTTAAGCCGACAGAACACCGGGGAGCTGTTTTTT.

The genes are TRBV20-1 and TRBJ2-1; D perhaps matches TRBD2 (6 bases). The CDR3 is 14 residues long. V gave up 3 bases and J gave up 3 bases, with 12 bases separating them. Germline CDR1 and CDR2: DFQATT and SNEGSKA (reference sequence). The CDR3 region is CSASRREVYNEQFF. The CDR3 DNA reads TGCAGTGCTAGTAGGAGGGAGGTCTACAATGAGCAGTTCTTC.

The V gene is TRBV9, the J gene TRBJ2-5, with 12 bases aligning to TRBD2. Germline lookup yields CDR1 SGDLS and CDR2 YYNGEE. V was clipped by 3 bases and J by 2 bases; unmatched bases: 5. This CDR3 has 16 amino acids. The DNA for the CDR3 is TGTGCCAGCAGCGGCCCTAGCGGGGGGGCTCAAGAGACCCAGTACTTC. This sequence encodes CASSGPSGGAQETQYF.

This CDR3 reads CASSLRRVNEQFF. The CDR3 nucleotides are TGTGCCAGCAGCCTACGCAGGGTCAATGAGCAGTTCTTC. V is TRBV28 and J is TRBJ2-1; TRBD1 might be the D (5 bases). V was shortened by 6 bases and J by 6 bases, with 12 bases between the two germline ends. This CDR3 comprises 13 residues. Germline V gene lookup returns CDR1 MDHEN and CDR2 SYDVKM.